The clone carrying this T cell receptor (beta chain) was counted a single time. Sequenced by immunoSEQ multiplex PCR; TCRdb stores in-frame clones only, minus some. The sample carries fewer than 110,000 clones, more than 85% recorded once. The sample originates from a study of OX40 agonist ivuxolimab in advanced cancers. The J segment lost 4 bases and the V segment lost 2 bases, leaving 4 bases of the junction unmatched. Germline lookup yields CDR1 SGHTA and CDR2 FQGTGA. The CDR3 covers 14 residues. The source material was CD4+ or CD8+ T cells sorted from blood, sampled in a trial of the OX40 agonist ivuxolimab. This TCR derives from an adult with an advanced solid tumor such as melanoma, head and neck, liver or kidney cancer. This sequence joins TRBV7-3 and TRBJ2-5, with 7 positions matching TRBD2. CDR3 sequence (DNA): TGTGCCAGCAGCTTATCCTGGGGGGGAGAGACCCAGTACTTC. The encoded protein is CASSLSWGGETQYF.